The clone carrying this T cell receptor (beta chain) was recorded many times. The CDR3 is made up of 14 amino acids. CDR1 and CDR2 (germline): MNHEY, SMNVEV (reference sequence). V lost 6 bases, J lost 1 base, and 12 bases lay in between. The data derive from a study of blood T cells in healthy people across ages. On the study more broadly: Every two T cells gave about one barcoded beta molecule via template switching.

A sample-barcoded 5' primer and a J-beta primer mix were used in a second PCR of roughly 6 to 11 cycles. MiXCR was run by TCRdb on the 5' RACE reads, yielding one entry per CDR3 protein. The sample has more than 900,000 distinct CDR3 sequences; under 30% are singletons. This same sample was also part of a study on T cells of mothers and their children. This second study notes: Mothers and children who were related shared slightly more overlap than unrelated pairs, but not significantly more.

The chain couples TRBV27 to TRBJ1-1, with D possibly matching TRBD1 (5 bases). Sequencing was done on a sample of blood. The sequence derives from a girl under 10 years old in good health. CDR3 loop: CASSPGTENTEAFF. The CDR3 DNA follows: TGTGCCAGCAGCCCCGGGACGGAGAACACTGAAGCTTTCTTT.